This TCR beta chain comes out of a study of T cell changes during pregnancy in multiple sclerosis. This CDR3 is built from 15 residues. CDR1 is LNHNV, CDR2 YYDKDF, per germline (reference sequence). The ends were cut back, 5 bases at V and 0 bases at J, with 12 bases in the middle. Some clones are missing from TCRdb's copy, which holds only in-frame ones; the method was immunoSEQ multiplex PCR. Of 79,000 or so clones in the sample, under 95% are singletons; the top ten hold around 2%. This clonotype was obtained from a female donor in good health, enrolled as a control in a pregnancy study. Sequences were derived from peripheral blood, sampled in the first trimester of pregnancy. J is TRBJ2-3 and V is TRBV15; D is ambiguous. The DNA of the CDR3 is TGTGCCACCAGCGCAGGCAGCCCGAGCACAGATACGCAGTATTTT. It codes for CATSAGSPSTDTQYF.